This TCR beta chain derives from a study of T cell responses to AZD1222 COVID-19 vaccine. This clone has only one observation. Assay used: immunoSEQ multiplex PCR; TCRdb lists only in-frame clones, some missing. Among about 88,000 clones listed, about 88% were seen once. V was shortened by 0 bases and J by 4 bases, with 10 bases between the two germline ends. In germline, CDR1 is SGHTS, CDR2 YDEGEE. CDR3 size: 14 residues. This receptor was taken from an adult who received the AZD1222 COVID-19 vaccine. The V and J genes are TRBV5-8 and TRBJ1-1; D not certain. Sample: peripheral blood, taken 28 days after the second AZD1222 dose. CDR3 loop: CASSLAGSGTEAFF. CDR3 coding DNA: TGTGCCAGCAGCTTGGCTGGGTCTGGCACTGAAGCTTTCTTT.